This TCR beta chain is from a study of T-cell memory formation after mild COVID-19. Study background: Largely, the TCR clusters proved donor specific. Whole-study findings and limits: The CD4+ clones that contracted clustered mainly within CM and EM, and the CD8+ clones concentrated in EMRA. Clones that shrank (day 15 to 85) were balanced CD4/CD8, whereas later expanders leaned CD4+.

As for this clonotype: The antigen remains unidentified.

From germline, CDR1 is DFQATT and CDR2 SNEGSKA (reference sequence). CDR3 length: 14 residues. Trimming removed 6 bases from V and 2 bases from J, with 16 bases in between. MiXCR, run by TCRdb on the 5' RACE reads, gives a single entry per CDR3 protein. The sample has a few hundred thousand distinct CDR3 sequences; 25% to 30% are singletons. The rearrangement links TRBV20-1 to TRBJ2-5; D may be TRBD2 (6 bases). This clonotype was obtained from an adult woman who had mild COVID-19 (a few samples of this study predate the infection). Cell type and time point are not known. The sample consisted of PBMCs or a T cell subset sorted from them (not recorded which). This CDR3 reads CSAQALAVQETQYF. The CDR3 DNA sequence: TGCAGTGCCCAGGCATTAGCGGTTCAAGAGACCCAGTACTTC.